This TCR beta chain was sequenced in a study of early T cells in non-severe SARS-CoV-2 infection. Worth noting for this clonotype: As yet, its antigen is unknown.

The V gene lost 4 bases and the J gene lost 4 bases, with 14 bases spanning the gap. Germline loops: CDR1 MGHRA, CDR2 YSYEKL. The CDR3 sequence is 14 residues long. Unique molecular identifier tags were affixed to discrete cDNA molecules. Via MiXCR, TCRdb re-called the 5' RACE reads, giving one row per CDR3 protein. The sample has tens of thousands of distinct CDR3 sequences, 20% to 25% seen once. Broader study findings: VDJdb matches were skewed toward anti-spike CD8 T cell responses.

Sample: whole blood, taken at baseline. The clonotype comes from an adult who was a healthcare worker with PCR-confirmed SARS-CoV-2 infection or an uninfected control (not recorded which). The chain joins TRBV4-1 to TRBJ2-7; D possibly corresponds to TRBD1 (5 bases). CDR3 in DNA: TGCGCCAGCAGCCGGCTAACAGGATATTACGAGCAGTACTTC. Encoded protein: CASSRLTGYYEQYF.